The clone carrying this T cell receptor beta chain was seen only a few times. This sample was included in a study of beta chain features in type 1 diabetes. The sequenced template was cDNA made from the entire isolated RNA. Sequenced naive, central memory and regulatory T cell samples produced an average of roughly 3.5 million reads. Data came from immunoSEQ multiplex PCR; TCRdb stores just in-frame clones and leaves some out. The sample lists about 350,000 clones; 15% to 20% were seen once. Germline CDR1 SGHTA, CDR2 FQGNSA. The V and J ends lost 5 bases and 7 bases, in that order; junction bases with no gene match: 8. The CDR3 extends over 14 amino acids.

This chain uses TRBV7-2 with TRBJ1-2, with 9 positions matching TRBD1. The source of this sequence is a woman under 30 in good health. The sequenced sample consisted of naive CD4+ T cells from blood. The CDR3 nucleotides are TGTGCCAGCAGCCCCGACAGGGGGTGGGGTGGCTACACCTTC. This gives the protein CASSPDRGWGGYTF.